The clone carrying this T cell receptor beta chain was detected only a few times. What it binds is unknown. Time point: persistent/refractory GD, antithyroid drugs over 5 years with positive TRAb. There was RNA extracted from PBMCs, and the TCR library was made from it. The data derive from a study of regulatory T cells in long-lasting Graves disease. Study at large: By definition, persistent Graves' disease involved antithyroid drugs for over 5 years alongside positive TSH receptor antibodies. Regarding the study as a whole: Persistent patients shared 2,741 public clonotypes among themselves. Newly diagnosed patients shared fewer, at about a thousand. Persistent disease exhibited a predilection for TRBV28, TRBJ1-2 and TRBJ2-5.

V was cut by 2 bases and J by 0 bases, with 7 bases left in between. There are 13 residues in the CDR3. CDR1 and CDR2 from the germline V gene are SQVTM and ANQGSEA. Combining iRepertoire HTBI primers with Arm-PCR of CDR3 regions, the authors built TCR beta libraries. In TCRdb, the multiplex PCR reads were re-called with MiXCR into one record per CDR3 protein. The sample yields 700,000 or so distinct CDR3 sequences, around 30% seen once. Source: peripheral blood mononuclear cells (PBMCs), taken when the disease was refractory, from a patient treated with antithyroid drugs. V gene TRBV29-1 combines with J gene TRBJ1-1, with D tentatively TRBD1 (5 bases). The source is a female donor with Graves disease. The CDR3 DNA follows: TGCAGCGTTGAACAGGGCCTGAACACTGAAGCTTTCTTT. Translating it yields CSVEQGLNTEAFF.